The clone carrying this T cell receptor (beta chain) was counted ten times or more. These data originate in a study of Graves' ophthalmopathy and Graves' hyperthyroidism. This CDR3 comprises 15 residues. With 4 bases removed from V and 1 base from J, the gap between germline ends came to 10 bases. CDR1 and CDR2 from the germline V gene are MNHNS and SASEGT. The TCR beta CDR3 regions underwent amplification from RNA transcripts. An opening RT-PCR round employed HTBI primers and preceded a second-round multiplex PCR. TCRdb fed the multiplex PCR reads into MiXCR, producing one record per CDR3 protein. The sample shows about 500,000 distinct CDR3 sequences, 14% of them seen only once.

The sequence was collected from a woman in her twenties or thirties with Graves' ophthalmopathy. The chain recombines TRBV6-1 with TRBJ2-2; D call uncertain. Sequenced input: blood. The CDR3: CASSGRLLNTGELFF. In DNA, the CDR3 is TGTGCCAGCAGTGGCCGCCTTCTGAACACCGGGGAGCTGTTTTTT.